Presented here are 4 T cell receptor beta chains from one specimen sequenced in a study of T cell responses to AZD1222 COVID-19 vaccine. The repertoire was sequenced with immunoSEQ multiplex PCR; TCRdb's copy has only in-frame clones and lacks some. The sample yields around 180,000 clones, about 91% seen once. The sequences come from peripheral blood, collected on day 0 of AZD1222 vaccination. These receptors came from an adult in good health.

This clone was seen a single time. The chain is built from TRBV19 and TRBJ1-5, with TRBD1 matching over 9 bases. Germline-derived CDR1 and CDR2 are LNHDA and SQIVND (reference sequence). V lost 10 bases and J lost 5; bases outside the gene matches: 9. The CDR3 length is 14 residues. CDR3 in amino acids: CATAWGQGDQPQHF. The CDR3 bases are TGTGCCACAGCGTGGGGACAGGGCGATCAGCCCCAGCATTTT.

This clone was observed a single time. The chain employs TRBV4-3 and TRBJ1-5; no firm D call. CDR1 is LGHNA and CDR2 is YSLEER in the germline V gene. CDR3 length: 14 residues. Trimming stripped 2 bases from V and 1 base from J, with 6 bases between. The CDR3 loop is CASSQHASNQPQHF. CDR3 coding DNA: TGCGCCAGCAGCCAACATGCGAGCAATCAGCCCCAGCATTTT.

The CDR3 nucleotides read TGTGCCATCGCCCGGGGCTGGGGGGACACCGGGGAGCTGTTTTTT. This encodes CAIARGWGDTGELFF. This rearrangement joins TRBV24-1 to TRBJ2-2; D perhaps matches TRBD2 (6 bases). Trimming took 11 bases from V and 3 from J, leaving 18 bases between them. CDR3 length equals 15 residues. Germline CDR1 KGHDR, CDR2 SFDVKD.

V and J are TRBV19 and TRBJ2-7; 10 nucleotides agree with TRBD1. The CDR3 loop spans 17 amino acids. After removal of 5 bases from V and 0 bases from J, the junction contained 10 bases not matched to a gene. CDR1 is LNHDA, CDR2 SQIVND, per germline (reference sequence). The CDR3 DNA reads TGTGCCAGTAGTTTGGGACAGGGGCCGGCACACTCCTACGAGCAGTACTTC. Amino acids: CASSLGQGPAHSYEQYF.